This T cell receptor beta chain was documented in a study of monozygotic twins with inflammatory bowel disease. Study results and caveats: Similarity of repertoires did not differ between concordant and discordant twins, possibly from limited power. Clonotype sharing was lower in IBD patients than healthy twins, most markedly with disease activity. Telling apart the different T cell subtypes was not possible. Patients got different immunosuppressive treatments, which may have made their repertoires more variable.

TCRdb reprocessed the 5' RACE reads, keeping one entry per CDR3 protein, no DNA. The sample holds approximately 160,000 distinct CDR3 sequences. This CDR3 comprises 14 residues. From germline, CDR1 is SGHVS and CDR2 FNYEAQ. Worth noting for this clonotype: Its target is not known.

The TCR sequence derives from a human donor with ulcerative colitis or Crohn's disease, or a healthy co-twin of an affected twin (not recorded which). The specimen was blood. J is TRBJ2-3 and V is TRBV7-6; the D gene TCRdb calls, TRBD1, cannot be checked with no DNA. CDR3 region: CASSPTGGTDTQYF. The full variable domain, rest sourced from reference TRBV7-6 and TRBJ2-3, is GAGVSQSPRYKVTKRGQDVALRCDPISGHVSLYWYRQALGQGPEFLTYFNYEAQQDKSGLPNDRFSAERPEGSISTLTIQRTEQRDSAMYRCASSPTGGTDTQYFGPGTRLTVL.